This T cell receptor (beta chain) was obtained from a study of cytomegalovirus exposure and HLA in healthy donors. Trimming stripped 5 bases from V and 4 bases from J, with 11 bases between. The CDR3 contains 13 residues. Germline CDR1 is SGHAT and CDR2 is FQNNGV. It was with 60 Vbeta and 13 Jbeta primers that the PCR ran. The data were produced by immunoSEQ multiplex PCR, yet TCRdb's version contains in-frame clones alone and is incomplete. The sample holds 120,000 or so clones, 70% to 85% seen once. As concerns this clone: Its antigen is currently unknown.

Findings and limits, study-wide: HLA restriction was apparent for most CMV-associated TCR beta chains in a later analysis.

The sequence was obtained from a man aged 40-50 years in good health and CMV-seropositive. The sample consisted of PBMCs. The V and J genes are TRBV11-2 and TRBJ1-2; tentative D call: TRBD1 (6 bases). CDR3 residues: CASSDRWGYGYTF. In DNA, the CDR3 is TGTGCCAGCAGCGACAGGTGGGGCTATGGCTACACCTTC. Combining the CDR3 with reference TRBV11-2 and TRBJ1-2 gives the whole variable domain EAGVAQSPRYKIIEKRQSVAFWCNPISGHATLYWYQQILGQGPKLLIQFQNNGVVDDSQLPKDRFSAERLKGVDSTLKIQPAKLEDSAVYLCASSDRWGYGYTFGSGTRLTVV.